This is a list of T cell receptor beta chains from one sample in a study of CD8 T cells in Susac syndrome. TCRdb recomputed calls from the immunoSEQ multiplex PCR reads with MiXCR, one row per CDR3 protein. The table shows 160,000 or so distinct CDR3 sequences, with roughly nine tenths occurring only once. The sequenced sample was CD4+ T cells from PBMCs. These receptors were obtained from a human donor in good health. Both conserved end residues are part of each CDR3. A D gene is named only where the DNA matches it firmly. Part of the rows lack a size; the others show once, few, many or a class for expanded clones.

-	TRBJ2-1	TRBD2	TRBV7-2	TGTGCCAGCAGCTCTCAACGGGGGGGCAGTGAGCAGTTCTTC	CASSSQRGGSEQFF
once	TRBJ2-2	TRBD2	TRBV10-1	TGCGCCAGCAGTGCGATAGCGGGAGACACCGGGGAGCTGTTTTTT	CASSAIAGDTGELFF
few	TRBJ1-1	-	TRBV5-4	TGTGCCAGCAGCTTGGTCCAGGGGATCACTGAAGCTTTCTTT	CASSLVQGITEAFF
-	TRBJ2-4	-	TRBV19	TGTGCCAGTAATAAACTCCTCGGAGCCAAAAACATTCAGTACTTC	CASNKLLGAKNIQYF
-	TRBJ2-5	TRBD1	TRBV2	TGTGCCAGCAGTGTAAGAGGGTGGGGACAGACAGAGACCCAGTACTTC	CASSVRGWGQTETQYF
-	TRBJ2-2	-	TRBV5-1	TGCGCCAGCACAGCTTGGACAGTTGGCACCGGGGAGCTGTTTTTT	CASTAWTVGTGELFF
-	TRBJ1-2	TRBD1	TRBV19	TGTGCCAGTAGTATTGGAGCGGGACAGTCGAACTATGGCTACACCTTC	CASSIGAGQSNYGYTF
once	TRBJ2-7	TRBD1	TRBV30	TGTGCCCGGGACAGACTCCGAACTTTCTCCTACGAGCAGTACTTC	CARDRLRTFSYEQYF
-	TRBJ2-7	TRBD1	TRBV12-5	TGTGCTAGTGGTTTCGGAACCGGGACAGCGTCCTACGAGCAGTACTTC	CASGFGTGTASYEQYF
-	TRBJ2-7	-	TRBV19	TGTGCCAGTAGTAAACCTTCCTACGAGCAGTACTTC	CASSKPSYEQYF
-	TRBJ1-2	-	TRBV7-2	TGTGCCAGCAGCTTATACAGCGACTATGGCTACACCTTC	CASSLYSDYGYTF
once	TRBJ2-7	TRBD2	TRBV10-3	TGTGCCACATCACTAGCGGGAATCTACGAGCAGTACTTC	CATSLAGIYEQYF
once	TRBJ2-1	-	TRBV6-2/TRBV6-3	TGTGCCAGCAGTTACTCTTCAATGGACGGGAGCTCCTACAATGAGCAGTTCTTC	CASSYSSMDGSSYNEQFF
-	TRBJ1-5	-	TRBV4-3	TGCGCCAGCAGCCAACAAACCCCAACACGGGATAGCAATCAGCCCCAGCATTTT	CASSQQTPTRDSNQPQHF
-	TRBJ1-1	-	TRBV28	TGTGCCAGCAGTTTATCCGGACACAACACTGAAGCTTTCTTT	CASSLSGHNTEAFF
-	TRBJ2-2	-	TRBV10-2	TGCGCCAGCAGTGGGGGAACGGCGGGGACCGGGGAGCTGTTTTTT	CASSGGTAGTGELFF
-	TRBJ2-5	TRBD1	TRBV29-1	TGCAGCGTTGCGGGGGACAGGGATCTCCAAGAGACCCAGTACTTC	CSVAGDRDLQETQYF
-	TRBJ1-2	-	TRBV7-8	TGTGCCAGCAGCCCTAGGCCCGTTACAGGCTATGGCTACACCTTC	CASSPRPVTGYGYTF
-	TRBJ2-2	-	TRBV19	TGTGCCAGTAGTCTCCGTCGGGGGGCATCGAACACCGGGGAGCTGTTTTTT	CASSLRRGASNTGELFF
-	TRBJ2-2	-	TRBV6-2/TRBV6-3	TGTGCCAGCAGTGAGAGTATGAGGGAGCTGTTTTTT	CASSESMRELFF
-	TRBJ2-2	-	TRBV19	TGTGCCAGTAGTAATAAGGGCGGGGAGCTGTTTTTT	CASSNKGGELFF
-	TRBJ1-1	-	TRBV5-1	TGCGCCAGCAGCGCCGCCCCCTCCCAGGGTGAAGCTTTCTTT	CASSAAPSQGEAFF
-	TRBJ2-7	TRBD1	TRBV7-2	TGTGCCAGCAGCTTTTATACAGGGGCCTACGAGCAGTACTTC	CASSFYTGAYEQYF
-	TRBJ2-1	-	TRBV19	TGTGCCAGTATGGCTAGCCGGGACTTGGGCGGCATGAATGAGCAGTTCTTC	CASMASRDLGGMNEQFF
-	TRBJ2-1	TRBD1	TRBV20-1	TGCAGTGCTAGCATGAGGGGGCTCAATGAGCAGTTCTTC	CSASMRGLNEQFF
once	TRBJ2-2	TRBD2	TRBV5-1	TGCGCCAGCAGCGGGGGGGCGAACACCGGGGAGCTGTTTTTT	CASSGGANTGELFF
-	TRBJ1-1	-	TRBV7-3	TGTGCCAGCAGCTTATTACCGGGCACTGAAGCTTTCTTT	CASSLLPGTEAFF
-	TRBJ2-4	-	TRBV2	TGTGCCAGCAGTGAAGTCGGGTATCGGATTCAGTACTTC	CASSEVGYRIQYF
-	TRBJ1-1	-	TRBV20-1	TGCAGTGCTAGGGATGGGCAGGGTAACACTGAAGCTTTCTTT	CSARDGQGNTEAFF
-	TRBJ2-2	-	TRBV3-1	TGTGCCAGCAGCCTTCCTTCGGGGACCGGGGAGCTGTTTTTT	CASSLPSGTGELFF
-	TRBJ2-1	TRBD2	TRBV28	TGTGCCAGCGAGCGGGAGCGTGAGCAGTTCTTC	CASEREREQFF
-	TRBJ2-7	TRBD2	TRBV20-1	TGCAGTGCATCGGGACTAGCGGGATACCCCTACGAGCAGTACTTC	CSASGLAGYPYEQYF
once	TRBJ2-3	TRBD2	TRBV13	TGTGCCAGCAGCTTAGAGCCGACTAGCGGGGGGGCGGGGCAGTATTTT	CASSLEPTSGGAGQYF
once	TRBJ2-5	-	TRBV19	TGTGCCAGTGGCGAGGCCGCCCAAGAGACCCAGTACTTC	CASGEAAQETQYF